This T cell receptor beta chain was retrieved from a study of blood T cell repertoires in COVID-19. Study-wide background: There were acute and convalescent COVID-19 samples, and they came from the United States, Italy and Spain. The analysed material was cDNA or gDNA that came from T cells, B-cell-depleted T cells, or PBMCs.

CDR3 size: 13 residues. The V end lost 4 bases, the J end lost 3 bases, and 10 bases lay between the germline ends. Per the germline V gene, CDR1 is SQVTM and CDR2 is ANQGSEA. This clone was found once. Original processing notes: Using reference gene primer amplification, nucleated cell counts were estimated. Clones were sequenced by immunoSEQ multiplex PCR, and TCRdb holds only the in-frame ones, with some missing. V and J calls and clone size are those listed in that table; D and trimming were worked out from the DNA. This sample has about 87,000 clones, with roughly 76% found just once. The clonotype comes from a woman aged 45-59 years with acute or convalescent COVID-19. The sample consisted of peripheral blood. The chain is built from TRBV29-1 and TRBJ1-5; perhaps TRBD1 as D (6 bases). CDR3 amino acids: CSVAQGTNQPQHF. The CDR3 DNA follows: TGCAGCGTTGCACAGGGTACCAATCAGCCCCAGCATTTT.